What follows describes a single T cell receptor (beta chain). As yet, its antigen is unknown. Here immunoSEQ multiplex PCR was the method, and the copy in TCRdb shows in-frame clones only, minus some. The sample shows about 580,000 clones, roughly 98% of them seen only once. The sample comes from a study of shared clonotypes between healthy human individuals. Findings of the study overall: Sharing across four donors was highest in naive CD4 (around 5%) and lowest in memory CD8 (around 0.4%).

Naive CD8 cells lacked CD45RO, underwent positive selection for CCR7 and left out terminally differentiated effector memory CD45RA+ cells. The CDR3 extends over 15 amino acids. Trimming cost V 0 bases and J 5 bases, with 16 bases left between them. CDR1 SQVTM and CDR2 ANQGSEA come from the germline V gene. V gene TRBV29-1 combines with J gene TRBJ2-5; TRBD1 is a possible D gene (6 bases). Sequenced material: naive CD8+ T cells sorted from blood. The TCR sequence derives from a man aged 30 to 45 in good health. The DNA of the CDR3 is TGCAGCGTTGAAGAGAGGCAGGGGTATATTGAGACCCAGTACTTC. Its protein is CSVEERQGYIETQYF.